This TCR beta chain was recovered during a study of Graves' ophthalmopathy and Graves' hyperthyroidism. Per germline, CDR1 LNHDA and CDR2 SQIVND (reference sequence). CDR3 length: 14 residues. Remarks on this clonotype: One end of the junction is discordant with germline, which a read error may explain.

CDR3 regions of TCR beta were amplified from RNA transcripts. HTBI primers served in a first-round RT-PCR, which a second-round multiplex PCR followed. One entry per CDR3 protein results from TCRdb running MiXCR on the multiplex PCR reads. Among about 1.1 million distinct CDR3 sequences listed, around a third were seen once. Other autoimmune diseases, uncontrolled infections, pregnancy or lactation ruled patients out of participation. The TCR originated in an adult man with Graves' hyperthyroidism. The chain links TRBV19 to TRBJ2-7; 8 positions match TRBD1. The specimen sequenced was peripheral blood or thyroid tissue (not recorded which). For the CDR3, the DNA is TGTGCCAGTAGTATAGCGACAGGGGCCGGGGAGCTGTACTTC. Its protein is CASSIATGAGELYF.